The sequence of this T cell receptor (beta chain) was determined in a study of CD8+ T cells in alopecia areata. Study-wide findings and caveats: Scalp samples also contribute reads from the resident alphabeta T cells found in normal skin. Lesional scalp, especially alopecia totalis/universalis, showed higher clonality than normal scalp.

This clone was observed a single time. As yet, its antigen is unknown. Reverse transcription of extracted RNA yielded cDNA, which provided the sequencing template. The table came from immunoSEQ multiplex PCR; TCRdb's copy has only in-frame clones and leaves some out. Of about 150,000 clones listed, around three fifths were seen once; the top ten hold 5% to 7.5%. CDR3 length equals 14 residues. The germline CDR1 and CDR2 sequences are SNHLY and FYNNEI. V trimming: 10 bases; J trimming: 6 bases; junction bases outside the gene matches: 10. Here the sequenced sample was CD4+ T cells sorted from blood, taken at week 0. This TCR was recovered from a human donor with alopecia areata. V usage is TRBV2 and J usage is TRBJ2-2, with 8 nucleotides matching TRBD1. The CDR3 loop is CATRDRLSAGELFF. The CDR3 DNA reads as TGTGCCACCCGGGACAGGCTTTCCGCCGGGGAGCTGTTTTTT.